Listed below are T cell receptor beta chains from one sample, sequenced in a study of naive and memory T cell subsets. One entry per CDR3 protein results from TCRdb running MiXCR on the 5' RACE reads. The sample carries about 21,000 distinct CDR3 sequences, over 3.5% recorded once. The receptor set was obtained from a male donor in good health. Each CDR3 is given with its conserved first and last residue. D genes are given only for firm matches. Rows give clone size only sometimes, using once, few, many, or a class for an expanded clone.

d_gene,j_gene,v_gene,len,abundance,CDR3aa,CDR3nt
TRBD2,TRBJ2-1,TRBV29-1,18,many,CSVEYRPVRLADYNEQFF,TGCAGCGTTGAATATAGGCCGGTGAGACTAGCGGATTACAATGAGCAGTTCTTC
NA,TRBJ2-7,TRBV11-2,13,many,CASSLGLQHEQYF,TGTGCCAGCAGCCTCGGACTCCAACACGAGCAGTACTTC
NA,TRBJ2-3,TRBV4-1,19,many,CASSQVQALVRGFTDTQYF,TGCGCCAGCAGCCAAGTCCAGGCCCTAGTTCGCGGCTTCACAGATACGCAGTATTTT
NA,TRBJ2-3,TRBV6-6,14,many,CAVEGGRPSALRTF,TGTGCCGTTGAGGGGGGCAGACCCTCTGCCCTTCGAACCTTT
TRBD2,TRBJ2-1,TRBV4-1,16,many,CASSQERTGGPHEQFF,TGCGCCAGCAGCCAAGAAAGGACGGGAGGGCCTCATGAGCAGTTCTTC
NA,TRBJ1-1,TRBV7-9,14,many,CASSLLGQENQAFF,TGTGCCAGCAGCCTCCTGGGGCAGGAAAATCAAGCTTTCTTT
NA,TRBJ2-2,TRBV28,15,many,CASSLVGQGTGELFF,TGTGCCAGCAGTTTAGTGGGCCAAGGCACCGGGGAGCTGTTTTTT
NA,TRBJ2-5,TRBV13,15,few,CASSLRSSGQETQYF,TGTGCCAGCAGCTTAAGGTCCAGCGGACAAGAGACCCAGTACTTC
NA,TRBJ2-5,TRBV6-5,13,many,CATETRGQETQYF,TGTGCCACCGAGACTCGGGGACAAGAGACCCAGTACTTC
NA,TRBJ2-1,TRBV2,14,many,CASSEDGSLNEQFF,TGTGCCAGCAGTGAAGACGGGAGCCTCAATGAGCAGTTCTTC
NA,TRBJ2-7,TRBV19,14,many,CASSMGTRSYEQYF,TGTGCCAGTAGTATGGGGACACGGTCGTACGAGCAGTACTTC
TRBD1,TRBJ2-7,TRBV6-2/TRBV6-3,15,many,CASSARQGAHYEQYF,TGTGCCAGCAGCGCCCGGCAGGGGGCTCATTACGAGCAGTACTTC
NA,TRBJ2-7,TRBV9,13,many,CAGPVPYSYEQYF,TGTGCCGGCCCAGTGCCCTACTCCTACGAGCAGTACTTC
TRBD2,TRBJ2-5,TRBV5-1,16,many,CASSAGTSDFQETQYF,TGCGCCAGCAGCGCCGGGACTAGCGATTTTCAAGAGACCCAGTACTTC
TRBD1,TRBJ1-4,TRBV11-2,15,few,CASSRTGSTNEKLFF,TGTGCCAGCAGCCGGACAGGGTCAACTAATGAAAAACTGTTTTTT
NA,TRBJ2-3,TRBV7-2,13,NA,CASSSDPPDTQYF,TGTGCCAGCAGCTCCGACCCTCCAGATACGCAGTATTTT
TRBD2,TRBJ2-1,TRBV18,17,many,CASSPRGTSSPYNEQFF,TGTGCCAGCTCACCCAGGGGGACTAGCAGCCCCTACAATGAGCAGTTCTTC
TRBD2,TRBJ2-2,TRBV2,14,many,CASLGTSGTGELFF,TGTGCCAGCCTTGGGACTAGCGGCACCGGGGAGCTGTTTTTT
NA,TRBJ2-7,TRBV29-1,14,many,CSVRATGDYYEQYF,TGCAGCGTTCGAGCCACAGGGGACTACTACGAGCAGTACTTC
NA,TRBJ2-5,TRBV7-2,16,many,CASSLGPPGTQETQYF,TGTGCCAGCAGCTTAGGACCACCGGGAACTCAAGAGACCCAGTACTTC
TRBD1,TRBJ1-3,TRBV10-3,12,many,CAIRQGSGTIYF,TGTGCCATTCGACAGGGTTCGGGGACCATATATTTT
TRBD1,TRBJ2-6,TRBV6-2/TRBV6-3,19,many,CASSADRTTFPSGANVLTF,TGTGCCAGCAGTGCGGACAGGACCACCTTCCCCTCTGGGGCCAACGTCCTGACTTTC
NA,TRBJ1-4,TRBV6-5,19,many,CASIKIPPDSGGSVEKLFF,TGTGCCAGCATCAAGATTCCCCCCGACAGTGGCGGAAGCGTGGAAAAACTGTTTTTT
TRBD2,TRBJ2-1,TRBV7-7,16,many,CASSSSSGAGRNEQFF,TGTGCTAGCAGCTCATCTAGCGGAGCCGGGCGTAATGAGCAGTTCTTC
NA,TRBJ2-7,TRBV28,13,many,CASSPTALYEQYF,TGTGCCAGCAGCCCTACGGCCCTCTACGAGCAGTACTTC
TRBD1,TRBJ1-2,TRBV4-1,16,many,CASSQEADRGTEGYTF,TGCGCCAGCAGCCAAGAAGCGGACAGGGGGACGGAAGGCTACACCTTC
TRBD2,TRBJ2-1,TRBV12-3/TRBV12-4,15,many,CASSFIASGSGEQFF,TGTGCCAGCAGTTTTATAGCTAGCGGGAGTGGGGAGCAGTTCTTC
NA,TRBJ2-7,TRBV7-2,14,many,CASSLMSASYEQYF,TGTGCCAGCAGCTTAATGTCAGCTTCCTACGAGCAGTACTTC
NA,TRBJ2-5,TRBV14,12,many,CASSGIEKTQYF,TGTGCCAGCAGCGGCATTGAAAAGACCCAGTACTTC
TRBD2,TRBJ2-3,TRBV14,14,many,CASSQVAGGFTQYF,TGTGCCAGCAGCCAAGTAGCGGGGGGATTCACGCAGTATTTT
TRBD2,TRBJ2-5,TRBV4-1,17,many,CASSQDRTSGSQETQYF,TGCGCCAGCAGCCAAGATCGGACTAGCGGATCCCAAGAGACCCAGTACTTC
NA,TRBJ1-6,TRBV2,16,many,CASRDRLSSYNSPLHF,TGTGCCAGCAGGGACAGACTGAGCTCCTATAATTCACCCCTCCACTTT
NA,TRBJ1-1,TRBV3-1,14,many,CASSTGGAGTEAFF,TGTGCCAGCAGTACAGGAGGGGCCGGGACTGAAGCTTTCTTT
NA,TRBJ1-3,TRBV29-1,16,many,CSVEGHPGQEGNTIYF,TGCAGCGTTGAAGGACACCCCGGGCAAGAAGGAAACACCATATATTTT
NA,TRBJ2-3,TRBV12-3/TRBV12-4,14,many,CASSLTSRSDTQYF,TGTGCCAGCAGTTTGACTAGTCGGTCAGATACGCAGTATTTT
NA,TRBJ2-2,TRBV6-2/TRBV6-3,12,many,CASGRMAGELFF,TGTGCCAGCGGGCGAATGGCCGGGGAGCTGTTTTTT
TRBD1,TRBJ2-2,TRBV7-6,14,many,CASSSGQTTGELFF,TGTGCCAGCAGCTCGGGACAGACCACCGGGGAGCTGTTTTTT
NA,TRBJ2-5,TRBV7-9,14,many,CASSSQREGETQYF,TGTGCCAGCAGCTCCCAGCGAGAGGGAGAGACCCAGTACTTC
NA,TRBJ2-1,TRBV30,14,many,CAWSVGAAYNEQFF,TGTGCCTGGAGTGTAGGGGCAGCTTACAATGAGCAGTTCTTC
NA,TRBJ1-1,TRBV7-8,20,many,CASSLAFYFTGSPLNTEAFF,TGTGCCAGCAGCTTAGCGTTCTATTTTACAGGGTCCCCTTTGAACACTGAAGCTTTCTTT
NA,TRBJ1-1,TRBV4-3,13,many,CASSPVGRAEAFF,TGCGCCAGCAGCCCGGTTGGTCGGGCTGAAGCTTTCTTT
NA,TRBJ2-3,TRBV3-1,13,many,CASSQLNRDTQYF,TGTGCCAGCAGCCAACTAAATAGAGATACGCAGTATTTT
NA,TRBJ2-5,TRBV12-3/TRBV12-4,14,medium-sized,CASSLGEKVETQYF,TGTGCCAGCAGTTTAGGGGAAAAGGTGGAGACCCAGTACTTC
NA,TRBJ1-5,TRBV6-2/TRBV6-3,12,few,CASSISNQPQHF,TGTGCCAGCAGTATTAGCAATCAGCCCCAGCATTTT
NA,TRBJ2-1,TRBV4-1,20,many,CASSQGRLIEVSQVYNEQFF,TGCGCCAGCAGCCAAGGACGCCTTATTGAGGTCTCGCAAGTCTACAATGAGCAGTTCTTC
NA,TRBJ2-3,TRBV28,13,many,CASHTRSTDTQYF,TGTGCCAGCCATACAAGGAGCACAGATACGCAGTATTTT
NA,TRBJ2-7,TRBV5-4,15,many,CASSFGGVNTYEQYF,TGTGCCAGCAGCTTCGGGGGAGTTAATACCTACGAGCAGTACTTC
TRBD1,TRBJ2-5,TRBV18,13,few,CASSPDRAETQYF,TGTGCCAGCTCACCGGACAGGGCAGAGACCCAGTACTTC